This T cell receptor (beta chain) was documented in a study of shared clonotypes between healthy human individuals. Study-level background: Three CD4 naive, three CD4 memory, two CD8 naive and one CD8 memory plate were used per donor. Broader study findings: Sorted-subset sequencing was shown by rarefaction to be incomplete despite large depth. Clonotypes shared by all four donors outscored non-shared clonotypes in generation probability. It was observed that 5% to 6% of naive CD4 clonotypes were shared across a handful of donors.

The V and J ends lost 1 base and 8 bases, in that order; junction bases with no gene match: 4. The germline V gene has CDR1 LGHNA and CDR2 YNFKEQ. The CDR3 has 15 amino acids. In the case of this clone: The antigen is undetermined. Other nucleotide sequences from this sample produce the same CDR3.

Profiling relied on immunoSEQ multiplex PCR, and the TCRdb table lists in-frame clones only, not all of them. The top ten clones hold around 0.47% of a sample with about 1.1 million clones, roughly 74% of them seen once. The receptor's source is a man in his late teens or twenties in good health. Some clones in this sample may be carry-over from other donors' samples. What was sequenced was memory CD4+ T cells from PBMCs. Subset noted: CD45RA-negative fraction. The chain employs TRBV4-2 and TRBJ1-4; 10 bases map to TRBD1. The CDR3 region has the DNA TGTGCCAGCAGCCAAGGGGGACAGGGGCGAGAAAAACTGTTTTTT. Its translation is CASSQGGQGREKLFF.